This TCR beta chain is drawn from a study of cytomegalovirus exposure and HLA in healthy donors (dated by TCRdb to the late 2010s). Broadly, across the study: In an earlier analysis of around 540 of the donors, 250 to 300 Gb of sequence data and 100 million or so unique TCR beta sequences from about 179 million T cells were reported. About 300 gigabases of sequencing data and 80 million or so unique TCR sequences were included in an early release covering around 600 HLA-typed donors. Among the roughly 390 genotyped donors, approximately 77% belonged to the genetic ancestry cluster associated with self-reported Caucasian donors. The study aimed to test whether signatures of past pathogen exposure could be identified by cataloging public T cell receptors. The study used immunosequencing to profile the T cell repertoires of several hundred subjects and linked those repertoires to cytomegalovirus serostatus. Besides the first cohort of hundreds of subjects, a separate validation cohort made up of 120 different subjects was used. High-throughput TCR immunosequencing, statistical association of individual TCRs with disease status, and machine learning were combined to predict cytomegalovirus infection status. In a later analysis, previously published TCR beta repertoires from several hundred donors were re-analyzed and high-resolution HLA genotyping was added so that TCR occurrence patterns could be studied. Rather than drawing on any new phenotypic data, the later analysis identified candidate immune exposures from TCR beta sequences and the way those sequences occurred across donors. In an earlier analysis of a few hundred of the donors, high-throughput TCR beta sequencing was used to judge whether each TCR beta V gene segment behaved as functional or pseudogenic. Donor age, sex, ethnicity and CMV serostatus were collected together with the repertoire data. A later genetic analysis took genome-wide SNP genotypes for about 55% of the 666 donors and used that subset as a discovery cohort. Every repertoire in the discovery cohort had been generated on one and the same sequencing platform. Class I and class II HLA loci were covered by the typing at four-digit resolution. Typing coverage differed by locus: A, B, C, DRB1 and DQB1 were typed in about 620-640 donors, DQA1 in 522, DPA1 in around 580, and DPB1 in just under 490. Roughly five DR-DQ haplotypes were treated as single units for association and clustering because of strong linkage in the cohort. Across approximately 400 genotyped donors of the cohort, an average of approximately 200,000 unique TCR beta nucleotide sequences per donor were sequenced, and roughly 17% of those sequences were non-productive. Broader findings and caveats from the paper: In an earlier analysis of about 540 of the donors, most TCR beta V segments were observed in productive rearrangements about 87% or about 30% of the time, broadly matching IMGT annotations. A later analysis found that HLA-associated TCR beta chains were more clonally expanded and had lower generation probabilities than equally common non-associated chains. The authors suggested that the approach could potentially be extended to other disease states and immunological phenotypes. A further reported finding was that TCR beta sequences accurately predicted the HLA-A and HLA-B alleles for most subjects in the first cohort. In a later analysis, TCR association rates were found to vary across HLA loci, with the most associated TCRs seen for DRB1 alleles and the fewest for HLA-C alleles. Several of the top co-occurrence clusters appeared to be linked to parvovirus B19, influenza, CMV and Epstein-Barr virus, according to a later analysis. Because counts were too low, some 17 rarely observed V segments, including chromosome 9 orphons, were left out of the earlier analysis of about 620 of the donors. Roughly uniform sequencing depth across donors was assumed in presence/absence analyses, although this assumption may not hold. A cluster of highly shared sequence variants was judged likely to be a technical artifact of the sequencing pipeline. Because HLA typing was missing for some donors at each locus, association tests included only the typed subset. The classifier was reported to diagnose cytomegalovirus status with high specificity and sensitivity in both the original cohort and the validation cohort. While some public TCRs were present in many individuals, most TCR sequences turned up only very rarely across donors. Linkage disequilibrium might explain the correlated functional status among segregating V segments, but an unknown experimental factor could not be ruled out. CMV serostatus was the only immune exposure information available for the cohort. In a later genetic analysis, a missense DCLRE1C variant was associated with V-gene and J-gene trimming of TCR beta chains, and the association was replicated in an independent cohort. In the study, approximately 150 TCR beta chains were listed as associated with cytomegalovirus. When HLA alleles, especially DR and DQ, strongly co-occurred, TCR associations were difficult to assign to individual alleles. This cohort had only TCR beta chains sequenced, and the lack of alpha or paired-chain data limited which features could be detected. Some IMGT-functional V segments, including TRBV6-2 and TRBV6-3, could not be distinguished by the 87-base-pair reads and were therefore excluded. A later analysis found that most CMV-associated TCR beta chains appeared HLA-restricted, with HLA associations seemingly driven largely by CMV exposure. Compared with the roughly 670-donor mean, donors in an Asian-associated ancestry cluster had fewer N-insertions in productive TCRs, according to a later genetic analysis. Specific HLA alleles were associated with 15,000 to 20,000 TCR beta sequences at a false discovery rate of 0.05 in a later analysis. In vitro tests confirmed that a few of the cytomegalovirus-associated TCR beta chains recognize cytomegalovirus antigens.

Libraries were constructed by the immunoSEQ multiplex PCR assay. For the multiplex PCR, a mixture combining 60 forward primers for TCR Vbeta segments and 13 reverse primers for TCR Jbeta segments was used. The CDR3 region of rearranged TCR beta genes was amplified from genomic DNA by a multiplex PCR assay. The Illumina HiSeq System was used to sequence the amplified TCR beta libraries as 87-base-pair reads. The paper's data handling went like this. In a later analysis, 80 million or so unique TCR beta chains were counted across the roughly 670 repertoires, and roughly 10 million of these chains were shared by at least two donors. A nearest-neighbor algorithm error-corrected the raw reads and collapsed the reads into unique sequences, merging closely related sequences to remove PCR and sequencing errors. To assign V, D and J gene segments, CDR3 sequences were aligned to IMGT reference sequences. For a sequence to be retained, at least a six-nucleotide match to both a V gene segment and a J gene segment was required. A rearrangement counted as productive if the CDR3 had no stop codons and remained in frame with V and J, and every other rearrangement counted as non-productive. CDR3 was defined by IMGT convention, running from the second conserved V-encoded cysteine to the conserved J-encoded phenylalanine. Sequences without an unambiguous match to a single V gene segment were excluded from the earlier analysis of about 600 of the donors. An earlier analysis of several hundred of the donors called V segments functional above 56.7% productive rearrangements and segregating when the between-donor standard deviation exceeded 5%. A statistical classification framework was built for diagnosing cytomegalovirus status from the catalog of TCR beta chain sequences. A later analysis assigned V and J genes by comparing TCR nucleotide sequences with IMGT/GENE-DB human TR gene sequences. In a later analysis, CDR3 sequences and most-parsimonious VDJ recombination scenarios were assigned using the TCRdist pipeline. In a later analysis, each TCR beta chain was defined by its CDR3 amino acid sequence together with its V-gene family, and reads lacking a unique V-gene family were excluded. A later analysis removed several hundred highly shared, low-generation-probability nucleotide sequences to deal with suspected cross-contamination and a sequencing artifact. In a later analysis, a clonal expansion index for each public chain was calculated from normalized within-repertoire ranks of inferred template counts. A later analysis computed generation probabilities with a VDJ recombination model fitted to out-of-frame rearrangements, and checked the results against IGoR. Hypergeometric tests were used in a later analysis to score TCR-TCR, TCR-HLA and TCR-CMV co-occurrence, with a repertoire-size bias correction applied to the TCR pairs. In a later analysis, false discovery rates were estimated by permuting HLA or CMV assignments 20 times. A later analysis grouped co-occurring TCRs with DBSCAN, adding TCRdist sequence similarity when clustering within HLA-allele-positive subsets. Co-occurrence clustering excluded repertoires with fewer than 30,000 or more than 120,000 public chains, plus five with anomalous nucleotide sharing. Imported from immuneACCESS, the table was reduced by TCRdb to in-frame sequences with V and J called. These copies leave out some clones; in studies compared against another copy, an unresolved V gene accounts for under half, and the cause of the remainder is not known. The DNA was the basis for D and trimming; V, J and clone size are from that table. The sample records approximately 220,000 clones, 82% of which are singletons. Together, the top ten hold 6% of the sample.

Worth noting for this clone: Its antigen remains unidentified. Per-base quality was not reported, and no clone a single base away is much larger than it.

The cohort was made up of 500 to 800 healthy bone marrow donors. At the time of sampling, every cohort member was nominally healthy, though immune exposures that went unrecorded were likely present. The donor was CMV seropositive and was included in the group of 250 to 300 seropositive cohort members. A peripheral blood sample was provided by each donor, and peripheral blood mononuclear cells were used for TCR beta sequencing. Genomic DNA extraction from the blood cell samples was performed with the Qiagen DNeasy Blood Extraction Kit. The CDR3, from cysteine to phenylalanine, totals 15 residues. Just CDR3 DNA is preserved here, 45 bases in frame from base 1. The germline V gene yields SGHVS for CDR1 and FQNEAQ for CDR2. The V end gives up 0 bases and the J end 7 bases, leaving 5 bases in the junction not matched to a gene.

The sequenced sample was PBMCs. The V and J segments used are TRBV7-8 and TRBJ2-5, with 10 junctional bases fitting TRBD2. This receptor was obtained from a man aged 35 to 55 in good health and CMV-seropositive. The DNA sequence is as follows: TGTGCCAGCAGCTTAGCGGCTAGCGGGAGCGGGACCCAGTACTTC. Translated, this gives CASSLAASGSGTQYF. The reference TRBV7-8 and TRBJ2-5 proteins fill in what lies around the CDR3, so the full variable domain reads GAGVSQSPRYKVAKRGQDVALRCDPISGHVSLFWYQQALGQGPEFLTYFQNEAQLDKSGLPSDRFFAERPEGSVSTLKIQRTQQEDSAVYLCASSLAASGSGTQYFGPGTRLLVL.